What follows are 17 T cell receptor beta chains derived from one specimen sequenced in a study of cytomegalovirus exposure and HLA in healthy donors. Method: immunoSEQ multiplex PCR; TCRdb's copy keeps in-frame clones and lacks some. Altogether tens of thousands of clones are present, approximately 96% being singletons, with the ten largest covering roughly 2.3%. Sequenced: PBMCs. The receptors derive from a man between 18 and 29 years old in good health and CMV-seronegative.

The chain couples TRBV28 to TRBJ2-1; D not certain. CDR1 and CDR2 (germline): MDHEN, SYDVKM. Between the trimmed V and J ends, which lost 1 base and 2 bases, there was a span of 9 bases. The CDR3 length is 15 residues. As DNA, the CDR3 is TGTGCCAGCAGTTTATCCCTTTCCCCCTACAATGAGCAGTTCTTC. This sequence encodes CASSLSLSPYNEQFF.

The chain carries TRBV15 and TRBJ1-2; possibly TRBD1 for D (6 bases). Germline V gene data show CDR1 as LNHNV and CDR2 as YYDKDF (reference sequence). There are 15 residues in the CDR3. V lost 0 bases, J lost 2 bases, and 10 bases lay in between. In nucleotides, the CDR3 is TGTGCCACCAGCAGAGATTTGGGGGCAAACTATGGCTACACCTTC. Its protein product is CATSRDLGANYGYTF.

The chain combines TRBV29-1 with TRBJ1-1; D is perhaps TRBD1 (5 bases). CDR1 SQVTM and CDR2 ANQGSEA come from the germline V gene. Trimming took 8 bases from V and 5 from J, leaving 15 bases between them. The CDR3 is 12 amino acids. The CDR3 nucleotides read TGCAGCAGCCTGGGGGGGGTAACTGAAGCTTTCTTT. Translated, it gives CSSLGGVTEAFF.

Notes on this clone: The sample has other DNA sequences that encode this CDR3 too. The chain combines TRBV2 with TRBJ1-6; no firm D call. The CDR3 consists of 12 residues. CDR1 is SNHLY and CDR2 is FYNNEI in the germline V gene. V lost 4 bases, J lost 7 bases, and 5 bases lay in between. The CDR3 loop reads CASSGENSPLHF. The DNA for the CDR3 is TGTGCCAGCAGTGGCGAGAATTCACCCCTCCACTTT.

The CDR3 nucleotides are TGTGCCAGCAGCGCCAGGACAGGGGAACCCACTATTCGCGGCTACACCTTC. Protein: CASSARTGEPTIRGYTF. This sequence joins TRBV7-8 and TRBJ1-2; TRBD1 matches at 9 bases. Germline assignment: CDR1 SGHVS and CDR2 FQNEAQ. Germline trimming cut 5 bases from V and 8 bases from J; bases unmatched to any gene: 18. The CDR3 extends over 17 amino acids. Using reference TRBV7-8 and TRBJ1-2 for the parts outside the CDR3, the full variable domain is GAGVSQSPRYKVAKRGQDVALRCDPISGHVSLFWYQQALGQGPEFLTYFQNEAQLDKSGLPSDRFFAERPEGSVSTLKIQRTQQEDSAVYLCASSARTGEPTIRGYTFGSGTRLTVV.

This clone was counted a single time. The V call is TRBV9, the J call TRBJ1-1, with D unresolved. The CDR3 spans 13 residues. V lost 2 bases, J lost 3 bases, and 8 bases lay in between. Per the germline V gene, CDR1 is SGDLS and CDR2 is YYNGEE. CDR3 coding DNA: TGTGCCAGCAGCGTCAGTCAGGACACTGAAGCTTTCTTT. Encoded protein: CASSVSQDTEAFF.

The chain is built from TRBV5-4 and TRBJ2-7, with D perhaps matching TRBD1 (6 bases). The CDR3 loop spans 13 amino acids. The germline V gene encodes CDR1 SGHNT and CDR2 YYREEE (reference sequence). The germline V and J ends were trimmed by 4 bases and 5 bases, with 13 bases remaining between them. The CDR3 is CASSLDRMNEQYF. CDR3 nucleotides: TGTGCCAGCAGCCTGGACAGAATGAACGAGCAGTACTTC.

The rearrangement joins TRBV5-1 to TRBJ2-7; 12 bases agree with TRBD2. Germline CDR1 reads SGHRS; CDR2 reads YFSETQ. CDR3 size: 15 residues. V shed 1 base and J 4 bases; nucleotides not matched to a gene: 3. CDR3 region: CASSLTTSGSYEQYF. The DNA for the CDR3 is TGCGCCAGCAGCTTGACGACTAGCGGGAGTTACGAGCAGTACTTC.

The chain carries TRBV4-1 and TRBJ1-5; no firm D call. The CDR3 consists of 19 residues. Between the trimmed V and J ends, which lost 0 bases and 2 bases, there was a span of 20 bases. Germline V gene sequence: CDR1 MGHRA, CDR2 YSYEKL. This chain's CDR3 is CASSQDQAGAPIGNQPQHF. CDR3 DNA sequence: TGCGCCAGCAGCCAAGACCAGGCTGGCGCTCCTATTGGCAATCAGCCCCAGCATTTT.

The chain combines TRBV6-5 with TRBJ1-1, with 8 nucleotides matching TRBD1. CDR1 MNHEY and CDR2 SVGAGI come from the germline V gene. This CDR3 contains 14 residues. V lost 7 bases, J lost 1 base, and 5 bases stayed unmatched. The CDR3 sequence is CASTRTGPNTEAFF. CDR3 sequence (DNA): TGTGCCAGCACCCGGACAGGGCCGAACACTGAAGCTTTCTTT.

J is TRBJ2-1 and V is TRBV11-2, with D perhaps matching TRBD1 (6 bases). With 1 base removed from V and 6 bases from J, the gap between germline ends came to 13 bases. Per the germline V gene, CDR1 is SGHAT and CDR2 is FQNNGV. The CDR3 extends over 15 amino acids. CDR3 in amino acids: CASSLVGGYGNEQFF. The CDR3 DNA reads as TGTGCCAGCAGCTTAGTTGGGGGCTATGGCAATGAGCAGTTCTTC.

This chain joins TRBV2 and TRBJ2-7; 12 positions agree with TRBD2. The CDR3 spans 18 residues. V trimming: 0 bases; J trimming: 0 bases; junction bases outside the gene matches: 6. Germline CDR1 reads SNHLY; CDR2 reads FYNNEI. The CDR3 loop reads CASSEAGTSGFRSYEQYF. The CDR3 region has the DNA TGTGCCAGCAGTGAAGCCGGGACTAGCGGGTTCCGCTCCTACGAGCAGTACTTC.

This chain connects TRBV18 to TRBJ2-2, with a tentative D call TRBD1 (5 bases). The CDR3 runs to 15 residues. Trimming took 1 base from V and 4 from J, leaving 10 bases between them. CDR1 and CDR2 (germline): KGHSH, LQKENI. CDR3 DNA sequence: TGTGCCAGCTCACCACAGTCCAGGGTCACCGGGGAGCTGTTTTTT. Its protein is CASSPQSRVTGELFF.

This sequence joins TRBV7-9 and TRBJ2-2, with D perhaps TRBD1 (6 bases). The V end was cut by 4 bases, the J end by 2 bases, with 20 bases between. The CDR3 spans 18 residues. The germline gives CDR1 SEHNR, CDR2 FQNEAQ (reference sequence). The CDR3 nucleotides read TGTGCCAGCAGCTACCTTGGGGGCAGGACCATTAACACCGGGGAGCTGTTTTTT. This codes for CASSYLGGRTINTGELFF.

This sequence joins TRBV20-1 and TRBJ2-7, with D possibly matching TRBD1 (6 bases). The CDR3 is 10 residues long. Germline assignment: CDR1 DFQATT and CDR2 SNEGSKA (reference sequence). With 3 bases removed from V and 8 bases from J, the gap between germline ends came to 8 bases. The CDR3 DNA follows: TGCAGTGCTAGGGGGGCACAGCAGTACTTC. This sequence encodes CSARGAQQYF.

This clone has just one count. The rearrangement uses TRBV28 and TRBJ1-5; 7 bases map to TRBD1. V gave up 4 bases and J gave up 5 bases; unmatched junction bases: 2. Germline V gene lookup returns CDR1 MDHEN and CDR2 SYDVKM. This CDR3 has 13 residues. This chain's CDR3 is CASSYRGHQPQHF. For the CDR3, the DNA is TGTGCCAGCAGTTACAGGGGTCATCAGCCCCAGCATTTT.

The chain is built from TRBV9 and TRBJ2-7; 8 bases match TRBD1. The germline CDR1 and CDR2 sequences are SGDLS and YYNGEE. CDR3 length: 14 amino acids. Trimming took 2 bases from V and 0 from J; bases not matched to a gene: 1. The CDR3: CASSVQGASYEQYF. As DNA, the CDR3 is TGTGCCAGCAGCGTTCAGGGGGCCTCCTACGAGCAGTACTTC.